This TCR beta chain stems from a study of blood T cell repertoires in COVID-19. Study background: Samples representing acute and convalescent COVID-19 were sourced from the United States, Italy and Spain. PBMCs, B-cell-depleted T cells, or T cells provided the cDNA or gDNA that made up the material.

Looked up from germline, CDR1 is MNHEY and CDR2 is SMNVEV (reference sequence). The CDR3 consists of 14 residues. V was clipped by 2 bases and J by 6 bases; unmatched bases: 2. Methods used by the authors: Amplification from reference gene primers served as the basis for estimated nucleated cell counts. Measured with immunoSEQ multiplex PCR; TCRdb has only the in-frame clones, and not every one. That table is the source of V, J and clone size, and D and trimming were worked out from the DNA. The sample lists about 250,000 clones; 65% to 90% were seen once. The source material was peripheral blood. The chain joins TRBV27 to TRBJ2-2; 8 bases match TRBD2. The receptor comes from an elderly woman with active or convalescent COVID-19. The CDR3 DNA reads TGTGCCAGCAGTTTAACGGGGGGGCCCGGGGAGCTGTTTTTT. This sequence encodes CASSLTGGPGELFF.